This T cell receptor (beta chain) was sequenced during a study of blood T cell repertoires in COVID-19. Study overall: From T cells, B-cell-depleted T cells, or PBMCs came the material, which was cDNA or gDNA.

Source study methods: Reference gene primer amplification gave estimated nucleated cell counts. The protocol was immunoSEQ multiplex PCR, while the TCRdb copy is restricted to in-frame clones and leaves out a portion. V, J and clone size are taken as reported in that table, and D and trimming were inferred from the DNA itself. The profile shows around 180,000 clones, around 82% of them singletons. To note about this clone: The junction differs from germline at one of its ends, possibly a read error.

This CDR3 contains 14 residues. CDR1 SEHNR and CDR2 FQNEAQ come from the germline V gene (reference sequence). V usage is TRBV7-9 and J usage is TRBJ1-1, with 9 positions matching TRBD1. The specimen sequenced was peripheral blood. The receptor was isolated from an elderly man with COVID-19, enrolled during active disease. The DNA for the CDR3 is TGTGCCAGCGGTAGACAGGGGGGCGCACAAGTCTCTATCTTT. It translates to CASGRQGGAQVSIF.